This T cell receptor (beta chain) was captured in a study of early T cells in non-severe SARS-CoV-2 infection (dated by TCRdb to the early 2020s). Notes on the research overall: Because TCR sequencing relied on bulk RNA taken from unsorted whole blood, pairing of alpha and beta chains was not possible. Here is what the overall study found, with its caveats: Matching against VDJdb was skewed toward anti-spike CD8 responses, likely underestimated virus-specific expansions, and missed private and CD4 specificities.

Sequences SEHNR (CDR1) and FQNEAQ (CDR2) are obtained from the germline V gene (reference sequence). Trimming at the junction amounts to 7 bases on V and 8 bases on J, and the germline ends lie 17 bases apart. There are 14 amino acids in the CDR3, from cysteine to phenylalanine inclusive. The CDR3 DNA has 42 bases and is translated from base 1. A case-control design nested within a healthcare worker cohort in London, UK, was used, with weekly nasopharyngeal swab PCR tests and blood sampling performed. Healthcare workers were recruited between 23 and 31 March 2020, during the week of the UK lockdown, and were followed weekly for up to about 15 weeks. This clonotype was observed many times. Its cognate antigen has yet to be identified. Qualities for individual bases were not recorded, and no much larger clone is one base off. To prepare the library, 5' RACE was applied. The reads were generated on a NextSeq 500. To correct for sequencing error and PCR bias, the TCR library protocol tagged individual cDNA molecules with unique molecular identifiers. TCR alpha and beta chains were both sequenced, and the abundances of alpha and beta sequences in each sample were closely correlated with each other. Under the source paper's analysis protocol: Decombinator V4 was used to perform V gene, J gene and CDR3 annotation of TCR sequences. TCRs were defined as expanded if a significant change between any two time points was detected under a Poisson model with p below 0.0001. TCR abundances were normalised to the total number of TCRs sequenced in each sample and reported as counts per million. TRAV1-2 paired with TRAJ12, TRAJ20 or TRAJ33 defined MAIT TCRs, while TRAV10 paired with TRAJ18 defined iNKT TCRs. VDJdb, accessed on 1 November 2021, was searched for TCRs annotated for CMV, EBV and SARS-CoV-2, and TCRs annotated for more than one antigen were excluded. Using fastp trimming at Q25 and MiXCR clonotype assembly, TCRdb reanalyzed the public sequencing data and kept in-frame beta chains. Rows matching on CDR3 protein sequence are summarized as one entry with the most common DNA and genes. In this record, the V and J calls reflect TCRdb's handling and not the investigators' own analysis. This sample lists about 49,000 distinct CDR3 sequences; 5.5% to 6.5% were detected once. The top ten hold approximately 2.8% of the sample.

This clonotype was obtained from an adult who was a healthcare worker with PCR-confirmed SARS-CoV-2 infection or an uninfected control (not recorded which). The specimen comprised whole blood, sampled at baseline. The chain is made from TRBV7-9 and TRBJ1-4, with an unclear D gene assignment. The bases are TGTGCCAGCACCCCTGGTGGAGATGCAGAAAAACTGTTTTTT. Its translation is CASTPGGDAEKLFF.